These 21 T cell receptor beta chains came from one sample sequenced in a study of T cell responses to AZD1222 COVID-19 vaccine. Here immunoSEQ multiplex PCR was the method, and the copy in TCRdb shows in-frame clones only, minus some. The sample lists around 150,000 clones, less than 95% occurring once. The sample was peripheral blood, taken on day 0 of AZD1222 vaccination. Receptors were obtained from an adult in good health.

The rearrangement joins TRBV7-2 to TRBJ1-2, with 9 bases fitting TRBD1. The germline gives CDR1 SGHTA, CDR2 FQGNSA. V trimming: 3 bases; J trimming: 3 bases; junction bases outside the gene matches: 2. The CDR3 runs to 14 residues. CDR3 amino acids: CASSFRQGDYGYTF. Written as DNA, the CDR3 is TGTGCCAGCAGCTTTCGACAGGGGGACTATGGCTACACCTTC.

This clone was detected once. The gene calls are TRBV7-9 and TRBJ2-1; 9 nucleotides align to TRBD2. Trimming cost V 4 bases and J 0 bases; bases outside gene matches: 4. Looked up from germline, CDR1 is SEHNR and CDR2 is FQNEAQ (reference sequence). The CDR3 runs 16 residues. In DNA form, the CDR3 reads TGTGCCAGCAGCTACCGCGGGGGGGTCTCCTACAATGAGCAGTTCTTC. Its translation is CASSYRGGVSYNEQFF.

The chain employs TRBV11-2 and TRBJ1-2; D is perhaps TRBD1 (5 bases). From germline, CDR1 is SGHAT and CDR2 FQNNGV. Trimming cost V 2 bases and J 4 bases, with 14 bases left between them. The CDR3 length is 15 residues. For the CDR3, the DNA is TGTGCCAGCAGCTTACCCCGTGCGAGGGGCTATGGCTACACCTTC. This encodes CASSLPRARGYGYTF.

The chain recombines TRBV6-2 or TRBV6-3 with TRBJ1-1; a possible D gene is TRBD1 (5 bases). Germline CDR1 is MNHEY and CDR2 is SVGEGT. V was shortened by 2 bases and J by 2 bases, with 27 bases between the two germline ends. The length of the CDR3 is 20 residues. The CDR3 here is CASSYLLSTHVRGSNTEAFF. The CDR3, as DNA: TGTGCCAGCAGTTACCTGCTCTCCACGCATGTAAGGGGTTCCAACACTGAAGCTTTCTTT.

This rearrangement joins TRBV6-1 to TRBJ1-5; TRBD1 agrees at 7 bases. J lost 6 bases, V lost 4 bases, and 12 bases had no gene match. This CDR3 has 16 amino acids. Looked up from germline, CDR1 is MNHNS and CDR2 is SASEGT. Written as DNA, the CDR3 is TGTGCCAGCAGTGTCCTTGAAGGGGGCGGAGGTCAGCCCCAGCATTTT. It yields the protein CASSVLEGGGGQPQHF.

This clone was seen a few times. The chain has TRBV7-2 and TRBJ2-2; tentative D call: TRBD1 (6 bases). The CDR3 length is 14 residues. V gave up 6 bases and J gave up 6 bases, with 14 bases separating them. CDR1 and CDR2 (germline): SGHTA, FQGNSA. As DNA, the CDR3 is TGTGCCAGCAGGTCCAAGGGGGTCGCCGGGGAGCTGTTTTTT. It yields the protein CASRSKGVAGELFF.

The gene calls are TRBV10-3 and TRBJ1-1; 10 nucleotides align to TRBD1. CDR3 size: 13 residues. Trimming cost V 8 bases and J 4 bases; bases outside gene matches: 4. Germline CDR1 ENHRY, CDR2 SYGVKD. This chain's CDR3 is CAISGTGVTEAFF. The CDR3 DNA reads TGTGCCATCTCCGGGACAGGGGTCACTGAAGCTTTCTTT.

The chain is built from TRBV7-2 and TRBJ2-3, with 15 bases matching TRBD2. The junction had 2 bases not matched to a gene; V was cut back by 9 bases and J by 4 bases. Germline V gene lookup returns CDR1 SGHTA and CDR2 FQGNSA. The length of the CDR3 is 14 residues. The CDR3 DNA reads as TGTGCCAGTGGACTAGCGGGAGGGCCAGATACGCAGTATTTT. Translated, it gives CASGLAGGPDTQYF.

The V call is TRBV18, the J call TRBJ2-3, with 10 bases lining up with TRBD2. The CDR3 has 16 amino acids. Looked up from germline, CDR1 is KGHSH and CDR2 is LQKENI. The V and J ends lost 6 bases and 0 bases, in that order; junction bases with no gene match: 6. CDR3 in amino acids: CASSPLAGASTDTQYF. The CDR3 DNA follows: TGTGCCAGCTCGCCCCTAGCGGGGGCTAGCACAGATACGCAGTATTTT.

The chain employs TRBV7-3 and TRBJ1-1; TRBD1 might be the D (5 bases). V was trimmed by 5 bases and J by 4 bases, leaving 14 bases between them. CDR3 length: 14 residues. Germline lookup yields CDR1 SGHTA and CDR2 FQGTGA. For the CDR3, the DNA is TGTGCCAGCAGCCTCCAGACAACAGGCACTGAAGCTTTCTTT. Translation: CASSLQTTGTEAFF. The full variable domain, rest sourced from reference TRBV7-3 and TRBJ1-1, is GAGVSQTPSNKVTEKGKYVELRCDPISGHTALYWYRQSLGQGPEFLIYFQGTGAADDSGLPNDRFFAVRPEGSVSTLKIQRTERGDSAVYLCASSLQTTGTEAFFGQGTRLTVV.

The chain's CDR3 is CASSTGLALVGEQFF. DNA of the CDR3: TGTGCCAGCAGCACAGGTTTGGCTCTCGTTGGTGAGCAGTTCTTC. This chain joins TRBV5-6 and TRBJ2-1; maybe TRBD1 (5 bases). The germline V gene encodes CDR1 SGHDT and CDR2 YYEEEE. CDR3 size: 15 residues. Trimming cost V 4 bases and J 9 bases, with 20 bases left between them.

The rearrangement joins TRBV4-1 to TRBJ1-2; TRBD1 matches 12 bases. The germline V gene has CDR1 MGHRA and CDR2 YSYEKL. The trim removed 3 bases at V and 8 bases at J, leaving 10 bases unmatched. The CDR3 is made up of 16 amino acids. CDR3 in DNA: TGCGCCAGCAGCCAGGCGGGACAGGGGGCCCTTGGGGGCTACACCTTC. Its protein product is CASSQAGQGALGGYTF.

This chain joins TRBV12-3 or TRBV12-4 and TRBJ1-1; D gene uncertain. V lost 5 bases and J lost 0, with 7 bases in between. This CDR3 region has 13 residues. The DNA for the CDR3 is TGTGCCAGCAGTCCACCCATGAACACTGAAGCTTTCTTT. Its translation: CASSPPMNTEAFF.

The gene calls are TRBV7-3 and TRBJ2-1; perhaps D is TRBD1 or TRBD2 (5 bases each). The ends were cut back, 2 bases at V and 7 bases at J, with 15 bases in the middle. The germline V gene has CDR1 SGHTA and CDR2 FQGTGA. This CDR3 is built from 15 residues. The CDR3 loop is CASSLYGTRENEQFF. CDR3 bases: TGTGCCAGCAGCTTATATGGGACCAGGGAGAATGAGCAGTTCTTC.

The chain couples TRBV7-3 to TRBJ1-6; 7 nucleotides match TRBD1. Germline CDR1 SGHTA, CDR2 FQGTGA. CDR3 length: 16 residues. V was pared by 5 bases and J by 3 bases, with 7 bases of the junction left unmatched. The CDR3 is CASSLDSGGYNSPLHF. As DNA, the CDR3 is TGTGCCAGCAGCCTTGATTCAGGGGGCTATAATTCACCCCTCCACTTT.

The chain has TRBV19 and TRBJ1-1, with TRBD1 as a possible D gene (6 bases). V was clipped by 9 bases and J by 0 bases, with 11 bases between them. This CDR3 contains 13 residues. From germline, CDR1 is LNHDA and CDR2 SQIVND (reference sequence). The CDR3 DNA follows: TGTGCCAGCGGGGGGCTCGTGAACACTGAAGCTTTCTTT. Its translation is CASGGLVNTEAFF.

The V and J genes are TRBV21-1 and TRBJ2-1; TRBD2 is taken as the D call from the table, unchecked against the DNA. TRBV21-1 counts as a pseudogene. The CDR3 runs to 17 residues. The CDR3 is CASSKGSGRAVGNEQFF. CDR3 nucleotides: TGTGCCAGCAGCAAAGGGAGCGGGAGGGCCGTAGGGAATGAGCAGTTCTTC.

This chain connects TRBV19 to TRBJ1-1; D is unresolved. The CDR3 is 15 amino acids. Trimming took off 1 base at V and 0 bases at J, with 9 bases between the two ends. The germline V gene has CDR1 LNHDA and CDR2 SQIVND (reference sequence). DNA for the CDR3: TGTGCCAGTAGTATAGTCGGGGATATGAACACTGAAGCTTTCTTT. This codes for CASSIVGDMNTEAFF.

This clone has a single count. The rearrangement joins TRBV25-1 to TRBJ1-1; D remains ambiguous. The length of the CDR3 is 14 residues. Germline V CDR1 and CDR2: MGHDK, SYGVNS. Trimming took 1 base from V and 4 from J, leaving 10 bases between them. CDR3 sequence reads: CASSELGEPTEAFF. DNA for the CDR3: TGTGCCAGCAGTGAATTGGGAGAACCCACTGAAGCTTTCTTT.

This clone occurred once. The chain joins TRBV7-6 to TRBJ1-5; 7 nucleotides line up with TRBD1. Germline CDR1 reads SGHVS; CDR2 reads FNYEAQ. The trim removed 5 bases at V and 3 bases at J, leaving 7 bases unmatched. This CDR3 contains 15 residues. The CDR3 nucleotides are TGTGCCAGCAGCATCTCGACAGGGTCCAATCAGCCCCAGCATTTT. Protein: CASSISTGSNQPQHF. Full variable domain (rest looked up from reference TRBV7-6 and TRBJ1-5): GAGVSQSPRYKVTKRGQDVALRCDPISGHVSLYWYRQALGQGPEFLTYFNYEAQQDKSGLPNDRFSAERPEGSISTLTIQRTEQRDSAMYRCASSISTGSNQPQHFGDGTRLSIL.

The chain has TRBV7-8 and TRBJ1-4; TRBD1 is a possible D gene (6 bases). The germline gives CDR1 SGHVS, CDR2 FQNEAQ. V dropped 5 bases and J dropped 6 bases, with 10 bases sitting between them. The CDR3 is 13 amino acids. As DNA, the CDR3 is TGTGCCAGCAGCCCCGGGACACATGAAAAACTGTTTTTT. Encoded protein: CASSPGTHEKLFF.